This T cell receptor (beta chain) was captured in a study of blood T cell repertoires in COVID-19. Across the study: The study drew acute and convalescent COVID-19 samples from the United States, Italy and Spain.

CDR3 length: 16 residues. The germline gives CDR1 MDHEN, CDR2 SYDVKM. V shed 5 bases and J 6 bases; nucleotides not matched to a gene: 12. The repertoire was sequenced with immunoSEQ multiplex PCR; TCRdb's copy has only in-frame clones and lacks some. The sample has approximately 250,000 clones, 70% to 90% seen once. The chain joins TRBV28 to TRBJ1-5; 8 bases line up with TRBD1. Material: PBMCs or T cells enriched from blood (not recorded which). The TCR comes from a woman in her twenties or thirties with acute COVID-19. CDR3 in amino acids: CASSQKTGGFGQPQHF. The CDR3 DNA reads TGTGCCAGCAGTCAGAAAACAGGGGGATTCGGTCAGCCCCAGCATTTT. The whole variable domain, filled in from reference TRBV28 and TRBJ1-5, reads DVKVTQSSRYLVKRTGEKVFLECVQDMDHENMFWYRQDPGLGLRLIYFSYDVKMKEKGDIPEGYSVSREKKERFSLILESASTNQTSMYLCASSQKTGGFGQPQHFGDGTRLSIL.